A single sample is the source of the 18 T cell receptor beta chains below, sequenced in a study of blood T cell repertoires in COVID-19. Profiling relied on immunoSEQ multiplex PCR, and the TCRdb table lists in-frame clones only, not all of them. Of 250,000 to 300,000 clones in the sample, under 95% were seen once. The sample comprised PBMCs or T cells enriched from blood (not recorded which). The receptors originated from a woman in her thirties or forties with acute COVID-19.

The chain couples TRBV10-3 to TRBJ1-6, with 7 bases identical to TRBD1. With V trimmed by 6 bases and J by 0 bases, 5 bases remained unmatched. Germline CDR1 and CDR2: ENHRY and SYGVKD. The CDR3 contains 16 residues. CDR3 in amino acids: CAISARDSSYNSPLHF. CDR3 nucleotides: TGTGCCATCAGCGCCCGGGACAGCTCCTATAATTCACCCCTCCACTTT.

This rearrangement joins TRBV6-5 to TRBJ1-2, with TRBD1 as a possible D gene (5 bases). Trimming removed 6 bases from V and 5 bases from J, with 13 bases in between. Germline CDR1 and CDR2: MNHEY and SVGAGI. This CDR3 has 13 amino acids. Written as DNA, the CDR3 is TGTGCCAGCAGCCTCGGGGCGGGGTATGGCTACACCTTC. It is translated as CASSLGAGYGYTF.

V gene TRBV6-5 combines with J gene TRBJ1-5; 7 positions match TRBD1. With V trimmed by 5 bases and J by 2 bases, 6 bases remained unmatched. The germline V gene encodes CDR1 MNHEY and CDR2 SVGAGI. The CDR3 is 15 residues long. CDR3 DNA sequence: TGTGCCAGCAGTCAGGGGGATTGGCGCAATCAGCCCCAGCATTTT. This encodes CASSQGDWRNQPQHF.

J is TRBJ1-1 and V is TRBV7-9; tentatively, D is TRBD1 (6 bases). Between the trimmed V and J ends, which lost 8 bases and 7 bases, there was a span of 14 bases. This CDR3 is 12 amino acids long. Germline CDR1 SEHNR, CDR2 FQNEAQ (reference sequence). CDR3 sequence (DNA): TGTGCCAGCCGGGGGGGGCTCAGTGAAGCTTTCTTT. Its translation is CASRGGLSEAFF.

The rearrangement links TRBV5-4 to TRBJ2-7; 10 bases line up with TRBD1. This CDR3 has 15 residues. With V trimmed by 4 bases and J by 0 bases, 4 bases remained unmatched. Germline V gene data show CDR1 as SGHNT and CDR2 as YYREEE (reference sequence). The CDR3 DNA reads TGTGCCAGCAGCCCGGGACAGGGGAGCTCCTACGAGCAGTACTTC. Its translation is CASSPGQGSSYEQYF. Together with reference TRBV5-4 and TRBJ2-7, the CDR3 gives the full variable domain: ETGVTQSPTHLIKTRGQQVTLRCSSQSGHNTVSWYQQALGQGPQFIFQYYREEENGRGNFPPRFSGLQFPNYSSELNVNALELDDSALYLCASSPGQGSSYEQYFGPGTRLTVT.

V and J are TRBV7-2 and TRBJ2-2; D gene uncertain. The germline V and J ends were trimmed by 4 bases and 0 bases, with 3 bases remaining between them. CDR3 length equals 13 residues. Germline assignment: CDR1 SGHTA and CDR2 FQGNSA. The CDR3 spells CASSSTNTGELFF. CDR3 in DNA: TGTGCCAGCAGCTCTACGAACACCGGGGAGCTGTTTTTT. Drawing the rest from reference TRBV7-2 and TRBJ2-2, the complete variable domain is GAGVSQSPSNKVTEKGKDVELRCDPISGHTALYWYRQSLGQGLEFLIYFQGNSAPDKSGLPSDRFSAERTGGSVSTLTIQRTQQEDSAVYLCASSSTNTGELFFGEGSRLTVL.

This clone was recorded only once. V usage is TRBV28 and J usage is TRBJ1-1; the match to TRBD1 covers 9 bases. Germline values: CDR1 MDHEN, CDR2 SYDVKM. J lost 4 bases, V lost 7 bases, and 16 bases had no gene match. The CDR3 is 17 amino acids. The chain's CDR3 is CASIPRGTGIRGTEAFF. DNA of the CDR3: TGTGCCAGCATCCCCAGGGGGACAGGGATCAGGGGCACTGAAGCTTTCTTT.

The CDR3 here is CASSLVSGDPGELFF. For the CDR3, the DNA is TGCGCCAGCAGCTTGGTGTCAGGGGACCCCGGGGAGCTGTTTTTT. This chain joins TRBV5-1 and TRBJ2-2; the D gene is possibly TRBD1 (6 bases). The CDR3 runs to 15 residues. Germline V gives CDR1 SGHRS, CDR2 YFSETQ. V shed 0 bases and J shed 6 bases, with 12 bases lying between them. Looking up the rest from reference TRBV5-1 and TRBJ2-2 gives the full variable domain: KAGVTQTPRYLIKTRGQQVTLSCSPISGHRSVSWYQQTPGQGLQFLFEYFSETQRNKGNFPGRFSGRQFSNSRSEMNVSTLELGDSALYLCASSLVSGDPGELFFGEGSRLTVL.

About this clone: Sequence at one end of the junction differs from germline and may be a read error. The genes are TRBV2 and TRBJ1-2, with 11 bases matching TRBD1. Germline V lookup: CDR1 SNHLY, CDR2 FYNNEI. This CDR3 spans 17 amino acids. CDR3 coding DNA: TGTGCCAGCAGGGTTGCCGGGACAGGGGGTACTAAATATGGCTACACCTTC. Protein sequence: CASRVAGTGGTKYGYTF. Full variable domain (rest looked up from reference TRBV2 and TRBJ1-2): EPEVTQTPSHQVTQMGQEVILRCVPISNHLYFYWYRQILGQKVEFLVSFYNNEISEKSEIFDDQFSVERPDGSNFTLKIRSTKLEDSAMYFCASRVAGTGGTKYGYTFGSGTRLTVV.

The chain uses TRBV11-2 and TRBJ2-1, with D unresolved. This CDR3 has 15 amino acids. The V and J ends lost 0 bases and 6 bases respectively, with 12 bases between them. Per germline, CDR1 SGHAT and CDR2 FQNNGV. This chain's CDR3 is CASSLDRLGINEQFF. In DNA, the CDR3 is TGTGCCAGCAGCTTAGATCGGCTAGGAATCAATGAGCAGTTCTTC.

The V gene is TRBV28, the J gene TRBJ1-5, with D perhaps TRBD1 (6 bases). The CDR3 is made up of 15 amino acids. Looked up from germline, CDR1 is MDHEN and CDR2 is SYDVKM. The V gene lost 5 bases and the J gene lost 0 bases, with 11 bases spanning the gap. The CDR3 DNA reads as TGTGCCAGCAGTGGGGGGGGGCCTAGCAATCAGCCCCAGCATTTT. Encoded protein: CASSGGGPSNQPQHF. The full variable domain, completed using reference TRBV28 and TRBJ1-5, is DVKVTQSSRYLVKRTGEKVFLECVQDMDHENMFWYRQDPGLGLRLIYFSYDVKMKEKGDIPEGYSVSREKKERFSLILESASTNQTSMYLCASSGGGPSNQPQHFGDGTRLSIL.

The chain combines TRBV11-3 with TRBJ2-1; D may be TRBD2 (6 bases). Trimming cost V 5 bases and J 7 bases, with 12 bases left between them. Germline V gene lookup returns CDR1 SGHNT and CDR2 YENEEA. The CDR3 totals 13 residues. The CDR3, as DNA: TGTGCCAGCAGCCGCGGTGGGGGGAATGAGCAGTTCTTC. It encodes CASSRGGGNEQFF. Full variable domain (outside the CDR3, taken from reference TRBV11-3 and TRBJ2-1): EAGVVQSPRYKIIEKKQPVAFWCNPISGHNTLYWYLQNLGQGPELLIRYENEEAVDDSQLPKDRFSAERLKGVDSTLKIQPAELGDSAVYLCASSRGGGNEQFFGPGTRLTVL.

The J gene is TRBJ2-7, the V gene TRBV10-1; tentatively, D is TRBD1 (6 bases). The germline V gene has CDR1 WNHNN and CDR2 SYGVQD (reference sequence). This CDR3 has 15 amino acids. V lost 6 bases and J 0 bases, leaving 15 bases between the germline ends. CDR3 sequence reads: CASSYNRAPSYEQYF. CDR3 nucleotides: TGCGCCAGCAGCTATAACAGGGCACCCTCCTACGAGCAGTACTTC.

For the CDR3, the DNA is TGTGCCAGCAGTGAAGCCTTTTGGGGCAGGAACCCCTACGAGCAGTACTTC. Translation gives CASSEAFWGRNPYEQYF. The chain joins TRBV6-1 to TRBJ2-7; a weak D match, TRBD1 (5 bases). The CDR3 consists of 17 residues. V lost 0 bases and J lost 2, with 17 bases in between. Germline V CDR1 and CDR2: MNHNS, SASEGT.

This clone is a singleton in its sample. The CDR3 DNA sequence: TGTGCCAGTAGTCCTGGGACAGGATCGCTTTCACCCCTCCACTTT. Translated: CASSPGTGSLSPLHF. The J gene is TRBJ1-6, the V gene TRBV19; the match to TRBD1 covers 8 bases. The length of the CDR3 is 15 residues. Germline CDR1 is LNHDA and CDR2 is SQIVND (reference sequence). V trimming: 5 bases; J trimming: 9 bases; junction bases outside the gene matches: 9.

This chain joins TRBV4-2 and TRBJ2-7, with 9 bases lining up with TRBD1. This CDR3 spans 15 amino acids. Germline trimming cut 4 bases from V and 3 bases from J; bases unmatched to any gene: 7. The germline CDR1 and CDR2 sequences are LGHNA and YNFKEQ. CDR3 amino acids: CASSPDRGGGYEQYF. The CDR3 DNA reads TGTGCCAGCAGCCCGGACAGGGGAGGGGGCTACGAGCAGTACTTC.

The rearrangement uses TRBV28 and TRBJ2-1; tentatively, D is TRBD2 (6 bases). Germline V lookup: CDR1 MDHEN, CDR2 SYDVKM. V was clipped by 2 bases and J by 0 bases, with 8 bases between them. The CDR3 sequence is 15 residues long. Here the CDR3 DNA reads TGTGCCAGCAGTTTAGCGGGGAGCTCCTACAATGAGCAGTTCTTC. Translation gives CASSLAGSSYNEQFF.

For the CDR3, the DNA is TGTGCCAGTACCATCGGGGGGCAAGGAGGCTACACCTTC. This sequence encodes CASTIGGQGGYTF. V gene TRBV19 combines with J gene TRBJ1-2, with a weak D call TRBD1 (6 bases). Germline CDR1 reads LNHDA; CDR2 reads SQIVND (reference sequence). Trimming stripped 7 bases from V and 8 bases from J, with 17 bases between. The CDR3 is made up of 13 amino acids.